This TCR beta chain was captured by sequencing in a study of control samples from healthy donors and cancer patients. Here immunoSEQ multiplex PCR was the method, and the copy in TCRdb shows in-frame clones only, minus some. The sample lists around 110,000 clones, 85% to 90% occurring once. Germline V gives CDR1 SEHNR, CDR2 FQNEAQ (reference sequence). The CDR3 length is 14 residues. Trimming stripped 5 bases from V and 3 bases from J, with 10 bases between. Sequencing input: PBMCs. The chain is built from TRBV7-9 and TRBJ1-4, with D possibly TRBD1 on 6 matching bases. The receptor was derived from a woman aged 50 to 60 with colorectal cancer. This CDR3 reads CASSLGQPNEKLFF. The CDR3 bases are TGTGCCAGCAGCCTGGGACAACCTAATGAAAAACTGTTTTTT.